A selection of T cell receptor beta chains follows, all from one sample in a study of blood T cell repertoires in COVID-19. The table came from immunoSEQ multiplex PCR; TCRdb's copy has only in-frame clones and leaves some out. The data contain 50,000 to 65,000 clones, 85% of them singletons. Sequencing was done on a sample of peripheral blood. These receptors were obtained from a human donor in a cohort sampled during active COVID-19. Each CDR3 is given without its conserved first and last residue.

j_call | v_call | cdr3_aa
TRBJ2-1 | TRBV5-1 | ASSRRDSSYNEQF
TRBJ1-2 | TRBV13 | ASSLDKGDYGYT
TRBJ2-2 | TRBV7-9 | ASEGFNGELF
TRBJ1-5 | TRBV6-5 | ASSPGGNQPQH
TRBJ2-2 | TRBV5-6 | ASRRWRRQGAWTGELF
TRBJ1-2 | TRBV2 | ASSEEPYGYT
TRBJ2-1 | TRBV7-2 | ASRPGTKYNEQF
TRBJ1-1 | TRBV7-3 | ASSPNRNTEAF
TRBJ1-2 | TRBV7-9 | ASTGGGEGSYGYT
TRBJ1-2 | TRBV27 | ASSTRTFKGYT
TRBJ1-6 | TRBV19 | ASSLQSRDRGPLH
TRBJ2-1 | TRBV10-1 | ASSDAGERNEQF
TRBJ2-1 | TRBV7-6 | ASSFSGTGDNEQF
TRBJ1-6 | TRBV2 | ASRAAGSSYNSPLH
TRBJ1-2 | TRBV5-5 | ASSLGTGAINYGYT
TRBJ2-3 | TRBV5-1 | ASSFPQAGGHQDTQY
TRBJ1-5 | TRBV19 | ASSIFGTDAPQH
TRBJ2-4 | TRBV3-1/TRBV3-2 | ASSQGMPAGQNIQY
TRBJ1-1 | TRBV14 | ASSQEGRRAF
TRBJ2-2 | TRBV3-1/TRBV3-2 | ASSQDSGTGELF
TRBJ2-7 | TRBV19 | ASSGTGSHEQY
TRBJ1-1 | TRBV30 | AWSVQGNTEAF
TRBJ2-7 | TRBV2 | ASSNRETYEQY
TRBJ2-5 | TRBV25-1 | ASSDSPGETQY
TRBJ2-2 | TRBV13 | ASSPRAGELF
TRBJ2-1 | TRBV5-6 | ASSLDPGIEQF
TRBJ2-5 | TRBV5-5 | ASSLGGGWETQY
TRBJ1-2 | TRBV19 | ASTMTGAYGYT
TRBJ1-5 | TRBV6-5 | ASRPDRNQPQH
TRBJ2-2 | TRBV19 | ASSEPRTSGSGELF
TRBJ2-2 | TRBV11-2 | ASSTLLAGGTGELF
TRBJ2-5 | TRBV19 | ASGGTSGGETQY
TRBJ1-2 | TRBV18 | ASSPGPRDIYYGYT
TRBJ1-6 | TRBV6-1 | ASSEAGKINSPLH
TRBJ2-2 | TRBV12-5 | ASGPLTGANTGELF
TRBJ1-6 | TRBV27 | ASSSLGGDSPLH
TRBJ1-2 | TRBV7-2 | ASSLSRNYGYT
TRBJ1-2 | TRBV7-3 | ASSEDRNYGYT
TRBJ2-3 | TRBV5-1 | ASSLLAGAEGDTQY
TRBJ2-4 | TRBV2 | ASGARDRGNIQY
TRBJ2-7 | TRBV6-5 | ASTGWGGSYEQY
TRBJ1-2 | TRBV7-8 | ASSLGPVTNYGYT
TRBJ2-1 | TRBV7-2 | ASSLPFRVSEQF
TRBJ1-1 | TRBV29-1 | SGTRVGRSEAF
TRBJ2-7 | TRBV28 | ASSPGTGALQY
TRBJ2-7 | TRBV3-1/TRBV3-2 | ASSRTGWYEQY
TRBJ2-1 | TRBV4-2 | ASTNLWELAGEQF
TRBJ1-1 | TRBV12-3/TRBV12-4 | ASSLSAGLESF